The clone carrying this T cell receptor (beta chain) was detected a few times. As yet, its antigen is unknown. The record originates from a study of cytomegalovirus exposure and HLA in healthy donors. General study findings and limits: Later work found most CMV-associated TCR beta chains apparently HLA-restricted. In a later analysis, at a false discovery rate of 0.05, approximately 16,000 TCR beta sequences were associated with HLA alleles. From TCR beta sequences, most subjects' HLA-A and HLA-B alleles were reportedly predicted accurately.

This CDR3 is built from 15 residues. Trimming took off 7 bases at V and 5 bases at J, with 21 bases between the two ends. CDR1 and CDR2 (germline): SGHRS, YFSETQ. Researchers ran the PCR with 60 Vbeta and 13 Jbeta primers. Using immunoSEQ multiplex PCR, the repertoire was profiled, and TCRdb retains in-frame clones only, with some absent. This sample carries about 200,000 clones, more than 65% of them seen once, and the ten largest clones take 1.7%. The sequence derives from a man aged 50 to 59 in good health and CMV-seronegative. Input material: PBMCs. V usage is TRBV5-1 and J usage is TRBJ1-1, with D possibly being TRBD1 (5 bases). CDR3 sequence: CASSGTTVGGTEAFF. For the CDR3, the DNA is TGCGCCAGCTCAGGGACCACGGTGGGGGGGACTGAAGCTTTCTTT.